This T cell receptor beta chain stems from a study of radiotherapy plus CTLA-4 blockade in lung cancer. About the research overall: The study recorded objective responses in roughly 18% of patients and disease control in approximately 29%. Findings and caveats of the study: Alongside interferon-beta, early blood T cell clone dynamics were reportedly the best predictor of response.

The method was immunoSEQ multiplex PCR; TCRdb's version includes in-frame clones alone and lacks a portion of them. Of 13,000 to 15,000 clones in the sample, about 71% were seen once. This clone was picked up one time. Its target is unknown. Germline V lookup: CDR1 SGHRS, CDR2 YFSETQ. This CDR3 is built from 15 residues. V shed 4 bases, J shed 3 bases, and the junction held 3 bases outside the gene matches. Ipilimumab CTLA-4 blockade and focal radiation were given to patients with chemo-refractory metastatic non-small-cell lung cancer. The chain employs TRBV5-1 and TRBJ2-1; TRBD1 aligns across 11 bases. The sequence came from a human donor with non-small cell lung cancer whose response to radiotherapy plus ipilimumab could not be evaluated. Material: peripheral blood, obtained from a patient treated with radiotherapy plus ipilimumab. CDR3 DNA sequence: TGCGCCAGCAGCGGCGGGACAGGGGGCTACAATGAGCAGTTCTTC. Translating it yields CASSGGTGGYNEQFF.